The source of this T cell receptor (beta chain) is a study of radiotherapy plus CTLA-4 blockade in lung cancer. Details on this clone: The antigen is undetermined.

Study-wide points: Interferon-beta and early blood T cell clone dynamics reportedly predicted response best. After radiotherapy and ipilimumab, tumor-derived clones expanded in peripheral blood.

With V trimmed by 4 bases and J by 9 bases, 9 bases remained unmatched. The CDR3 is 14 amino acids. Looked up from germline, CDR1 is SGDLS and CDR2 is YYNGEE. Some clones are missing from TCRdb's copy, which holds only in-frame ones; the method was immunoSEQ multiplex PCR. The sample yields roughly 120,000 clones, approximately 80% seen once. Alongside CTLA-4 blockade with ipilimumab, patients with chemo-refractory metastatic non-small-cell lung cancer received focal radiation. The source is a human donor with non-small cell lung cancer that progressed on radiotherapy plus ipilimumab. Some clones in this sample may be carry-over from other donors' samples. The J gene is TRBJ2-1, the V gene TRBV9; 8 bases are a match to TRBD2. The starting material was peripheral blood, obtained from a patient treated with radiotherapy plus ipilimumab. The CDR3 DNA sequence: TGTGCCAGCAGCCTCGGGGGGGCCTTCAGTGAGCAGTTCTTC. It translates to CASSLGGAFSEQFF.